This TCR beta chain comes out of a study of post-analysis software for immune sequencing data. General study results and limits: Pronounced co-clustering by F measure was evident among identically batched samples. Controls had lower frequencies than patients of 4 or 5 TRBV segments, which included TRBV5-6, TRBV5-1 and TRBV20-1. Normalized Chao1 diversity was significantly lower in multiple sclerosis patients than in controls.

Unique molecular identifiers featured in each of the TCR beta cDNA libraries. T cells, roughly 0.9 to 11 million of them, yielded some 500,000 cDNA molecules. TCRdb ran MiXCR on the PCR reads and lists one entry per CDR3 protein. The sample holds 450,000 or so distinct CDR3 sequences, approximately 45% seen once. Germline CDR1 SGDLS, CDR2 YYNGEE. This CDR3 has 17 residues. With 2 bases removed from V and 0 bases from J, the gap between germline ends came to 16 bases. A word on this clonotype: The antigen is not known.

The receptor's source is a girl between 10 and 17 years old with multiple sclerosis. The source material was blood. V and J are TRBV9 and TRBJ2-3; D possibly corresponds to TRBD1 (6 bases). CDR3 amino acids: CASSVGTNRASTDTQYF. CDR3 coding DNA: TGTGCCAGCAGCGTCGGGACAAACCGCGCTAGCACAGATACGCAGTATTTT.